This is a list of T cell receptor beta chains from one sample in a study of shared clonotypes between healthy human individuals. Clones were sequenced by immunoSEQ multiplex PCR, and TCRdb holds only the in-frame ones, with some missing. The sample includes roughly 500,000 clones, about 72% seen only once; the top ten take 12%. Material: PBMCs. All receptors derive from a woman between 35 and 50 years old in good health. Some clones in this sample may be carry-over from other donors' samples. Each CDR3 is given with its conserved first and last residue. A D gene is named only where the DNA matches it firmly. Size tells how often a clone was seen (once, few, many) or the class of an expanded clone, and some rows leave it out.

>TRBD2|TRBV7-9|.|TRBJ2-7
TGTGCCAGCAGCTTTAGCGGGAGCGCCTCCTACGAGCAGTACTTC
CASSFSGSASYEQYF
>.|TRBV14|.|TRBJ2-3
TGTGCCAGCAGCCAAGGTGCGGGGACAAGCACAGATACGCAGTATTTT
CASSQGAGTSTDTQYF
>TRBD2|TRBV11-1|.|TRBJ2-1
TGTGCCAGCGGCCGGACTAGCGGGAGCAATGAGCAGTTCTTC
CASGRTSGSNEQFF
>TRBD1|TRBV27|few|TRBJ2-7
TGTGCCAGCAAATTGGGACAGACCTCCTACGAGCAGTACTTC
CASKLGQTSYEQYF
>.|TRBV6-4|.|TRBJ2-7
TGTGCCAGCAGAGACATCGCTAGGTACTCCTACGAGCAGTACTTC
CASRDIARYSYEQYF
>.|TRBV4-1|.|TRBJ1-1
TGCGCCAGCAGCCAACCCTCTCAAAAGATAGTTGAAGCTTTCTTT
CASSQPSQKIVEAFF
>.|TRBV11-2|.|TRBJ2-3
TGTGCCAGCAGCTTAGATGGAAGGAATACGCAGTATTTT
CASSLDGRNTQYF
>.|TRBV9|.|TRBJ1-3
TGTGCCAGCGGGGGACGGAGGCTTTCTGGAAACACCATATATTTT
CASGGRRLSGNTIYF
>.|TRBV28|.|TRBJ1-5
TGTGCCAGCAGATTAGGGGGTTTTGGGCAGCCCCAGCATTTT
CASRLGGFGQPQHF
>.|TRBV16|.|TRBJ1-1
TGTGCCAGCAGCCCAACCGGGGGTATTTCGGGAAACACTGAAGCTTTCTTT
CASSPTGGISGNTEAFF
>TRBD1|TRBV14|.|TRBJ2-7
TGTGCCAGCAGCAACAGACAGGGATCCTACGAGCAGTACTTC
CASSNRQGSYEQYF
>TRBD1|TRBV4-1|once|TRBJ2-5
TGCGCCAGCAGCAGGGACAGGGGGCAAGAGACCCAGTACTTC
CASSRDRGQETQYF
>.|TRBV4-1|.|TRBJ2-3
TGCGCCAGCAGCCAAGAGGGTCTAAATACGCAGTATTTT
CASSQEGLNTQYF
>.|TRBV30|.|TRBJ2-1
TGTGCCTGGAGTGTATGGGGCGGTGAGCAGTTCTTC
CAWSVWGGEQFF
>.|TRBV29-1|.|TRBJ2-1
TGCAGCGTGACCCAGAGTGGTTCCAATGAGCAGTTCTTC
CSVTQSGSNEQFF
>TRBD1|TRBV19|many|TRBJ1-5
TGTGCCAGTAGTATGATGACAGGGACGAGCAATCAGCCCCAGCATTTT
CASSMMTGTSNQPQHF
>TRBD2|TRBV5-1|.|TRBJ2-1
TGCGCCAGCAGCTTGAATCCAGCGGGGGCGGATGAGCAGTTCTTC
CASSLNPAGADEQFF
>.|TRBV7-9|.|TRBJ2-7
TGTGCCAGCAGCTTTGGGCCAGGGTTCTTATACGAGCAGTACTTC
CASSFGPGFLYEQYF
>.|TRBV28|.|TRBJ1-1
TGTGCCAGCAGTTTATTAGGGTTGGCAGGGAACATGAACACTGAAGCTTTCTTT
CASSLLGLAGNMNTEAFF
>.|TRBV4-1|.|TRBJ1-1
TGCGCCAGCAGCCAAGACACAAGGAACACTGAAGCTTTCTTT
CASSQDTRNTEAFF
>TRBD2|TRBV5-1|few|TRBJ2-3
TGCGCCAGCAGGGCTAGCGGAAGCACAGATACGCAGTATTTT
CASRASGSTDTQYF
>TRBD2|TRBV29-1|.|TRBJ2-1
TGCAGCGTGAAGCGGGAGCAGTCCTACAATGAGCAGTTCTTC
CSVKREQSYNEQFF
>TRBD2|TRBV5-1|few|TRBJ2-3
TGCGCCACCTCAGACGCGGGAGCTTTAGCAGATACGCAGTATTTT
CATSDAGALADTQYF
>.|TRBV7-2|.|TRBJ2-2
TGTGCCAGCAGGGGGCGAGCCAACACCGGGGAGCTGTTTTTT
CASRGRANTGELFF
>TRBD1|TRBV7-2|.|TRBJ1-4
TGTGCCAGCAGCTTAGGGGCAGGGGGAGAAAAACTGTTTTTT
CASSLGAGGEKLFF
>TRBD1|TRBV28|.|TRBJ1-6
TGTGCCAGCACCTCTAACAGGGGCTCCTATAATTCACCCCTCCACTTT
CASTSNRGSYNSPLHF
>.|TRBV19|once|TRBJ2-7
TGTGCCAGTAGTATGAGCGACCTGGACGAGCAGTACTTC
CASSMSDLDEQYF
>.|TRBV28|.|TRBJ1-5
TGTGCCAGCAGTGCAGCGGGGGGTAGCAATCAGCCCCAGCATTTT
CASSAAGGSNQPQHF
>.|TRBV28|.|TRBJ1-1
TGTGCCCATGGGTTGGGGGTTATGAACACTGAAGCTTTCTTT
CAHGLGVMNTEAFF
>TRBD1|TRBV6-5|.|TRBJ2-7
TGTGCCAGCAGTTACTGGGACAGGGGGCCCTACGAGCAGTACTTC
CASSYWDRGPYEQYF